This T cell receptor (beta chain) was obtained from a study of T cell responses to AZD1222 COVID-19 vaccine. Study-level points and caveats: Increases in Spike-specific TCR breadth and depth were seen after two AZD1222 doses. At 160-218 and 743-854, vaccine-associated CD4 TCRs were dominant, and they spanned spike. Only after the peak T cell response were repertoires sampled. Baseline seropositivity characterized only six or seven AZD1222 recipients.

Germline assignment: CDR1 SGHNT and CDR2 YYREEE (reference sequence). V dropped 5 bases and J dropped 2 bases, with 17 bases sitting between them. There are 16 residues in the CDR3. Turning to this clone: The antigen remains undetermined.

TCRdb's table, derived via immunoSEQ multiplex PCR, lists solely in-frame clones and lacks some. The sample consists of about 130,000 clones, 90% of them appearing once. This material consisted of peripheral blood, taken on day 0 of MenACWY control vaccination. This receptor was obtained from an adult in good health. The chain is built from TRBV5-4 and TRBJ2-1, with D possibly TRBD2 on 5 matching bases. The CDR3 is CASSMGGGLTYNEQFF. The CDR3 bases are TGTGCCAGCAGTATGGGCGGCGGGTTGACCTACAATGAGCAGTTCTTC.